This entry features one TCR beta chain sequence. The CDR3 runs to 14 residues. Trimming took 6 bases from V and 7 from J, leaving 16 bases between them. From germline, CDR1 is SGHAT and CDR2 FQNNGV. In the original processing: Reference gene primers were amplified, and this amplification served to estimate nucleated cell counts. The assay was immunoSEQ multiplex PCR, and TCRdb's table has in-frame clones only and misses some. The V and J calls and clone size are taken from that table; D and trimming were inferred from the DNA. The sample yields 50,000 to 60,000 clones, roughly four fifths seen once. These data belong to a study of blood T cell repertoires in COVID-19. Study overall: Specimens from acute and convalescent COVID-19 originated in the United States, Italy and Spain. Nucleic acid was either cDNA or gDNA, and it came from T cells, B-cell-depleted T cells, or PBMCs.

This receptor was taken from a human donor in a cohort sampled during active or convalescent COVID-19. The rearrangement links TRBV11-2 to TRBJ2-1, with a weak D call TRBD2 (5 bases). Sequenced sample: peripheral blood. In DNA, the CDR3 is TGTGCCAGCAGTTTCCAAGCGGAAGGGAATGAGCAGTTCTTC. Translation gives CASSFQAEGNEQFF.